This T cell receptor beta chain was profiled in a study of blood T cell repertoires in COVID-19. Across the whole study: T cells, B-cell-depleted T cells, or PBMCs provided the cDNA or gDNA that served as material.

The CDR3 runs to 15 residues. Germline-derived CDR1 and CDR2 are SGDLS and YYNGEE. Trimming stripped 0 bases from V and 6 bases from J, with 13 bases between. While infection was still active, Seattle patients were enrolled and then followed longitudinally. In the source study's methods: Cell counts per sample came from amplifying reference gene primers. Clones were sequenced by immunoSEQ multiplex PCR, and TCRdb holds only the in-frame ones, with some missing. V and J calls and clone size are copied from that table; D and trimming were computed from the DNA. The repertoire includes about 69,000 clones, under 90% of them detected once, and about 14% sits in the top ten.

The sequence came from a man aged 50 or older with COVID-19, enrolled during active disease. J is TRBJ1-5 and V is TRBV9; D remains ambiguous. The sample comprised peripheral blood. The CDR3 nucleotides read TGTGCCAGCAGCGTAGATGGAGGGTTGAGTCAGCCCCAGCATTTT. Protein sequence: CASSVDGGLSQPQHF.